This T cell receptor beta chain was identified during a study of cytomegalovirus exposure and HLA in healthy donors. CDR1 is MNHEY, CDR2 SMNVEV, per germline (reference sequence). This CDR3 has 17 amino acids. The trim removed 7 bases at V and 3 bases at J, leaving 9 bases unmatched. 13 Jbeta primers and 60 Vbeta primers were used for the PCR. The data were produced by immunoSEQ multiplex PCR, yet TCRdb's version contains in-frame clones alone and is incomplete. There are around 140,000 clones in the sample; over 60% occur only once, and 1.5% to 2% lies in the top ten. The specimen was PBMCs. The clonotype was recovered from a woman aged 18-30 years in good health and CMV-seronegative. The chain recombines TRBV27 with TRBJ2-3; TRBD2 agrees at 14 bases. The chain's CDR3 is CASTPGTSGSLTDTQYF. DNA of the CDR3: TGTGCCAGCACCCCCGGGACTAGCGGGAGTCTGACAGATACGCAGTATTTT.